One sample yielded the 2 T cell receptor beta chains listed below, sequenced in a study of Ad26.COV2.S vaccination and SARS-CoV-2 variants. The data were produced by immunoSEQ multiplex PCR, yet TCRdb's version contains in-frame clones alone and is incomplete. The sample has hundreds of thousands of clones, roughly 90% seen once. Regarding treatment: 15 to 20 received Ad26.COV2.S at low or high dose, single or two shots; about 5 received placebo; per-sample allocation not given. The study sampled participants on day 63 after the first vaccine or placebo injection. Sequences were derived from peripheral blood, sampled in a trial of Ad26.COV2.S vaccine versus placebo. These receptors all come from a person aged 18-65 years who received the Ad26.COV2.S COVID-19 vaccine or a placebo.

The rearrangement links TRBV14 to TRBJ2-1; 9 nucleotides agree with TRBD2. V trimming: 2 bases; J trimming: 0 bases; junction bases outside the gene matches: 5. Germline-derived CDR1 and CDR2 are SGHDN and FVKESK. There are 17 residues in the CDR3. The CDR3 DNA sequence: TGTGCCAGCAGCCAAAGCGGGAGGACCAGCTCCTACAATGAGCAGTTCTTC. Protein sequence: CASSQSGRTSSYNEQFF. Based on the CDR3 plus reference TRBV14 and TRBJ2-1, the full variable domain is EAGVTQFPSHSVIEKGQTVTLRCDPISGHDNLYWYRRVMGKEIKFLLHFVKESKQDESGMPNNRFLAERTGGTYSTLKVQPAELEDSGVYFCASSQSGRTSSYNEQFFGPGTRLTVL.

This clone was seen only a few times. In the same sample, other DNA sequences code for this CDR3. This rearrangement joins TRBV2 to TRBJ1-5; maybe TRBD1 (5 bases). Trimming took off 7 bases at V and 0 bases at J, with 10 bases between the two ends. The V gene's germline CDR1 is SNHLY and CDR2 FYNNEI. The length of the CDR3 is 14 residues. The CDR3 DNA is TGTGCCAGCACCGGACATTATAGCAATCAGCCCCAGCATTTT. Protein: CASTGHYSNQPQHF.